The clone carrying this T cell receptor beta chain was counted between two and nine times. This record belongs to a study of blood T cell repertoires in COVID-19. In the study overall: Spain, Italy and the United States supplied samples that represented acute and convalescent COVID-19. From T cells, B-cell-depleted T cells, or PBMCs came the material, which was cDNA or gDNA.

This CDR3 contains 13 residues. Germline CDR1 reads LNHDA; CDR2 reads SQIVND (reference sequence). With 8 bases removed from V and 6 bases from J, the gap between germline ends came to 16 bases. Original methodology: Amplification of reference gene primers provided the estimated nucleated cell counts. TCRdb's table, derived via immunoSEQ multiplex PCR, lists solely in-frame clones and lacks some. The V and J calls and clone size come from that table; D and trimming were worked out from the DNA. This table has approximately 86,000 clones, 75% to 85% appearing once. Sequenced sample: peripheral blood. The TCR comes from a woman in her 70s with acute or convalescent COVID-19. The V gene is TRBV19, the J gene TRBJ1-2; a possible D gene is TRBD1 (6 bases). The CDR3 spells CASEKQGGHGYTF. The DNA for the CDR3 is TGTGCCAGTGAAAAACAGGGCGGGCATGGCTACACCTTC.